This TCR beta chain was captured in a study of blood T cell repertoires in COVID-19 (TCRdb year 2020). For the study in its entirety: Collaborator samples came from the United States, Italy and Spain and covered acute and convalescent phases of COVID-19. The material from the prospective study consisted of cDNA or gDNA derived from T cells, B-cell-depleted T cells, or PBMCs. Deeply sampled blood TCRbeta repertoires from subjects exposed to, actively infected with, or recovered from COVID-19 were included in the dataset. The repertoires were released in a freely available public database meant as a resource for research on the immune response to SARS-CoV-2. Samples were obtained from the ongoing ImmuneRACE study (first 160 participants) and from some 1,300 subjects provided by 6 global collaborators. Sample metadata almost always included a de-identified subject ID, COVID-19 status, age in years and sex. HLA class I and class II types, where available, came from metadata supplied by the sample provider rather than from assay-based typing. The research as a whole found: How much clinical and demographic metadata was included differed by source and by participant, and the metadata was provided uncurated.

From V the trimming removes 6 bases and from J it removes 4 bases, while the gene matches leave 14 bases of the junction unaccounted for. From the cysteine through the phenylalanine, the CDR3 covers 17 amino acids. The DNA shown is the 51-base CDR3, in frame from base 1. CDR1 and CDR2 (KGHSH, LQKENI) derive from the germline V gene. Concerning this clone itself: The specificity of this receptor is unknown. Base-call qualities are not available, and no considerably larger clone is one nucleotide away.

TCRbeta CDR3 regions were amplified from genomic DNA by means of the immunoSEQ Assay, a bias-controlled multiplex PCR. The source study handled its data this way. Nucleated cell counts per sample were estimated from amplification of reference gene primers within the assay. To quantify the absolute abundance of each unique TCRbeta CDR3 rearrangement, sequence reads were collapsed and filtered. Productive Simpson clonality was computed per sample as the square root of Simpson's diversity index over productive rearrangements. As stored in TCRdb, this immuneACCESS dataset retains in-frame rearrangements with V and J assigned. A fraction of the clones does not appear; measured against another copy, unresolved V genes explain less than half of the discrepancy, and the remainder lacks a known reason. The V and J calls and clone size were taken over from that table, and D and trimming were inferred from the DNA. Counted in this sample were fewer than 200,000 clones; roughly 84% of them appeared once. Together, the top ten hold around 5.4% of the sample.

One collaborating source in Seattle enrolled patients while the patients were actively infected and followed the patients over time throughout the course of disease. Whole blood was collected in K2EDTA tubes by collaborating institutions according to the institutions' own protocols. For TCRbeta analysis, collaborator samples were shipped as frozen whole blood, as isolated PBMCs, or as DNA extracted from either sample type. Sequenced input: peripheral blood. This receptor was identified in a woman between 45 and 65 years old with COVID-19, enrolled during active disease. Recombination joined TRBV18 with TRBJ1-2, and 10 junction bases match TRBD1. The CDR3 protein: CASSAFTGTGDGYGYTF. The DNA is TGTGCCAGCTCGGCTTTTACCGGGACAGGGGACGGCTATGGCTACACCTTC.